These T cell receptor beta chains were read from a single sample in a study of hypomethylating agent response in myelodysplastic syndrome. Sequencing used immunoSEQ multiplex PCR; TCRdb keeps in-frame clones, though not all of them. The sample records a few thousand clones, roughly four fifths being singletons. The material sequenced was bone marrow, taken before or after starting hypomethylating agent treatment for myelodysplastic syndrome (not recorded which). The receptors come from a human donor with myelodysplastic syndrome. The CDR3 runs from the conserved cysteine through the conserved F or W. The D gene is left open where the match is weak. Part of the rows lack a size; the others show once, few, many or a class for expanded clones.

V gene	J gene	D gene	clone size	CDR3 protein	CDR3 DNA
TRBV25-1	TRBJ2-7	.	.	CASSSGVREQYF	TGTGCCAGCAGCTCCGGGGTACGCGAGCAGTACTTC
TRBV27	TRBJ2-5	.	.	CASSTGNPAGIETQYF	TGTGCCAGCAGTACCGGCAATCCGGCAGGGATAGAGACCCAGTACTTC
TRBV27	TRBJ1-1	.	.	CASSLNRAAEAFF	TGTGCCAGCAGTTTAAACAGGGCGGCTGAAGCTTTCTTT
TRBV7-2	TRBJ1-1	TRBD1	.	CASSRDRANTEAFF	TGTGCCAGCAGCCGGGACAGGGCAAACACTGAAGCTTTCTTT
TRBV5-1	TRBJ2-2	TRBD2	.	CASSLASGATGELFF	TGCGCCAGCAGCTTGGCTAGCGGGGCGACCGGGGAGCTGTTTTTT
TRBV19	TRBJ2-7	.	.	CASSATIRGEQYF	TGTGCCAGTAGTGCGACTATACGAGGCGAGCAGTACTTC
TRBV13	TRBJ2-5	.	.	CASSSRNGKAETQYF	TGTGCCAGCAGCTCCCGGAACGGGAAAGCAGAGACCCAGTACTTC
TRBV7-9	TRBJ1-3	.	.	CASSRPEAGSLNTIYF	TGTGCCAGCAGCCGTCCGGAGGCCGGTTCTTTGAACACCATATATTTT
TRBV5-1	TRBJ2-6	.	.	CASSLEGGPSGANVLTF	TGCGCCAGCAGCTTGGAGGGTGGCCCCTCTGGGGCCAACGTCCTGACTTTC
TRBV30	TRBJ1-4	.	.	CAWSTGLGDNEKLFF	TGTGCCTGGAGTACAGGTCTAGGGGATAATGAAAAACTGTTTTTT
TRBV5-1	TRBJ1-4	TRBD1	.	CASRDSGTGNEKLFF	TGCGCCAGCAGAGACTCCGGGACAGGGAATGAAAAACTGTTTTTT
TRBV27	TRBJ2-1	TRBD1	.	CASSSRPPGGSDNEQFF	TGTGCCAGCAGTTCAAGGCCGCCAGGGGGCAGCGACAATGAGCAGTTCTTC
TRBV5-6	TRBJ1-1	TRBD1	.	CASSLRTTGERWTEAFF	TGTGCCAGCAGCCTACGGACGACAGGGGAACGGTGGACTGAAGCTTTCTTT
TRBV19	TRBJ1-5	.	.	CASSRGTDYQPQHF	TGTGCCAGTAGTCGCGGGACCGATTATCAGCCCCAGCATTTT
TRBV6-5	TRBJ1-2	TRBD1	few	CASRVLYQGDYGYTF	TGTGCCAGCAGGGTGCTCTACCAGGGGGACTATGGCTACACCTTC
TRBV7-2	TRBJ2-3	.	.	CASSYKWGDTQYF	TGTGCCAGCAGCTATAAATGGGGGGATACGCAGTATTTT
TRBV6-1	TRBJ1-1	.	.	CASRRTRDTNTEAFF	TGTGCCAGCAGAAGGACCCGGGACACCAACACTGAAGCTTTCTTT
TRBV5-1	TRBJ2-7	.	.	CASSLERGGGSYEQYF	TGCGCCAGCAGCTTGGAAAGGGGCGGAGGCTCCTACGAGCAGTACTTC
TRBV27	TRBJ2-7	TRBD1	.	CASRRSGGNSYEQYF	TGTGCCAGCAGGCGCTCAGGGGGCAATTCCTACGAGCAGTACTTC
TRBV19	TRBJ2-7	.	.	CASSIAGINEQYF	TGTGCCAGTAGTATAGCAGGGATAAACGAGCAGTACTTC
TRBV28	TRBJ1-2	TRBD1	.	CASGQGSIYGYTF	TGTGCCAGCGGACAGGGGTCTATCTATGGCTACACCTTC
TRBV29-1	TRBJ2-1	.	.	CSGAMVEGAWNEQFF	TGCAGCGGCGCCATGGTTGAAGGGGCCTGGAATGAGCAGTTCTTC
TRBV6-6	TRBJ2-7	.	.	CASSYSPGQGGEQYF	TGTGCCAGCAGTTACTCACCAGGCCAAGGGGGAGAGCAGTACTTC
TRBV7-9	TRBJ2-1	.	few	CASSSGALAQGNSYNEQFF	TGTGCCAGCAGTTCAGGGGCACTAGCTCAGGGGAACTCCTACAATGAGCAGTTCTTC
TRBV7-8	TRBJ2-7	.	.	CASSHGSSYEQYF	TGTGCCAGCAGCCATGGATCCTCCTACGAGCAGTACTTC
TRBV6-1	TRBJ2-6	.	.	CASSVGHTLSGANVLTF	TGTGCCAGCAGTGTTGGACATACTCTCTCTGGGGCCAACGTCCTGACTTTC
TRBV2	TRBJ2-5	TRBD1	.	CASSESGRGHETQYF	TGTGCCAGCAGTGAATCCGGCAGGGGGCATGAGACCCAGTACTTC
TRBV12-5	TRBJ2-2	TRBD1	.	CASGSTGDTGELFF	TGTGCTAGTGGTTCGACAGGGGATACCGGGGAGCTGTTTTTT
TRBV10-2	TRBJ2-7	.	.	CASGDRSYEQYF	TGCGCCAGCGGGGACCGTTCCTACGAGCAGTACTTC
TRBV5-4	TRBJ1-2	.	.	CASSLNTYGYTF	TGTGCCAGCAGCTTAAACACCTATGGCTACACCTTC
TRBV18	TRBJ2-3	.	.	CASSSDRPDTQYF	TGTGCCAGCTCATCCGATCGACCAGATACGCAGTATTTT